A single T cell receptor beta chain is shown here with its context. Its antigen is unknown. Clones were sequenced by immunoSEQ multiplex PCR, and TCRdb holds only the in-frame ones, with some missing. The sample includes some 30,000 clones, 75% to 85% seen only once; the top ten take about 1.1%. CDR3 length equals 14 residues. V lost 4 bases, J lost 9 bases, and 13 bases stayed unmatched. Germline V lookup: CDR1 SQVTM, CDR2 ANQGSEA. The data stem from a study of T cells in narcolepsy. General observations from the study: Healthy controls reportedly lacked the autoreactive clonotypes serially found in patients' blood.

This chain joins TRBV29-1 and TRBJ2-5, with 8 bases fitting TRBD1. Sequenced sample: CD45RA- memory CD4+ T cells from PBMCs. The receptor comes from a human donor with narcolepsy. Written as DNA, the CDR3 is TGCAGCGTTGGGATAAGACAGGGGAGAGGGGCCCAGTACTTC. Translating gives CSVGIRQGRGAQYF.